The 18 T cell receptor beta chains listed next were all sequenced from one sample in a study of cytomegalovirus exposure and HLA in healthy donors. PCR was performed using 60 Vbeta and 13 Jbeta primers. The assay was immunoSEQ multiplex PCR, and TCRdb's table has in-frame clones only and misses some. Of 130,000 to 150,000 clones in the sample, about four fifths were seen once. The sequenced sample consisted of PBMCs. The source is a woman in her forties in good health and CMV-seropositive.

The genes are TRBV2 and TRBJ2-7, with TRBD2 identical over 10 bases. This CDR3 has 14 residues. Per germline, CDR1 SNHLY and CDR2 FYNNEI. The junction had 2 bases not matched to a gene; V was cut back by 6 bases and J by 0 bases. CDR3 amino acids: CASRASGSSYEQYF. The CDR3 DNA follows: TGTGCCAGCAGGGCTAGCGGGAGCTCCTACGAGCAGTACTTC.

The V gene is TRBV19, the J gene TRBJ2-2, with D perhaps TRBD2 (5 bases). With 3 bases removed from V and 6 bases from J, the gap between germline ends came to 17 bases. Germline CDR1 reads LNHDA; CDR2 reads SQIVND (reference sequence). The CDR3 totals 16 residues. This chain's CDR3 is CASSIVSGVGPGELFF. Here the CDR3 DNA reads TGTGCCAGTAGTATCGTGAGCGGAGTCGGACCCGGGGAGCTGTTTTTT. Filled out from reference TRBV19 and TRBJ2-2, the complete variable domain reads DGGITQSPKYLFRKEGQNVTLSCEQNLNHDAMYWYRQDPGQGLRLIYYSQIVNDFQKGDIAEGYSVSREKKESFPLTVTSAQKNPTAFYLCASSIVSGVGPGELFFGEGSRLTVL.

The rearrangement uses TRBV10-3 and TRBJ2-2, with 16 bases matching TRBD2. With 6 bases clipped from V and 6 bases from J, the junction kept 4 bases outside the gene matches. CDR3 length equals 16 residues. From germline, CDR1 is ENHRY and CDR2 SYGVKD. The CDR3, as DNA: TGTGCCATCAGGGGACTAGCGGGAGGGCCGGCCGGGGAGCTGTTTTTT. Translating gives CAIRGLAGGPAGELFF.

With regard to this clone: Mismatch with germline at one junction end may stem from a read error. The V and J genes are TRBV7-9 and TRBJ2-7; TRBD2 aligns across 7 bases. Per germline, CDR1 SEHNR and CDR2 FQNEAQ (reference sequence). This CDR3 region has 13 residues. The CDR3 nucleotides read TGTTCCAGCAGCCCCCGTGGGGGGGACGAGCAGTACTTC. This sequence encodes CSSSPRGGDEQYF.

V is TRBV20-1 and J is TRBJ1-1; D gene ambiguous. The length of the CDR3 is 11 residues. The V gene lost 6 bases and the J gene lost 8 bases, with 13 bases spanning the gap. Germline loops: CDR1 DFQATT, CDR2 SNEGSKA (reference sequence). The CDR3 region is CSAATPREAFF. DNA of the CDR3: TGCAGTGCCGCCACCCCCAGGGAAGCTTTCTTT.

V gene TRBV18 combines with J gene TRBJ2-3; D might be TRBD1 (5 bases). Per the germline V gene, CDR1 is KGHSH and CDR2 is LQKENI. The CDR3 is made up of 17 amino acids. V was cut by 2 bases and J by 1 base, with 16 bases left in between. Here the CDR3 reads CASSPGLGIGGTDTQYF. The CDR3 DNA reads as TGTGCCAGCTCACCAGGGCTCGGCATAGGGGGCACAGATACGCAGTATTTT.

The chain couples TRBV5-4 to TRBJ1-5, with a weak D call TRBD1 (6 bases). Per the germline V gene, CDR1 is SGHNT and CDR2 is YYREEE (reference sequence). The V end lost 4 bases, the J end lost 7 bases, and 15 bases lay between the germline ends. The CDR3 spans 14 residues. Here the CDR3 reads CASSQQGVDQPQHF. The CDR3 nucleotides are TGTGCCAGCAGCCAACAGGGAGTGGACCAGCCCCAGCATTTT.

This clone has only one observation. The chain has TRBV10-3 and TRBJ2-7; maybe TRBD1 (5 bases). The V end was cut by 3 bases, the J end by 7 bases, with 19 bases between. Germline CDR1 ENHRY, CDR2 SYGVKD. The length of the CDR3 is 15 residues. Here the CDR3 reads CAISDAGSTLGEQYF. The CDR3 nucleotides read TGTGCCATCAGTGATGCAGGGTCCACCCTGGGAGAGCAGTACTTC.

The rearrangement uses TRBV28 and TRBJ1-5, with TRBD1 matching 9 bases. Germline V lookup: CDR1 MDHEN, CDR2 SYDVKM. This CDR3 is built from 15 residues. Trimming removed 7 bases from V and 2 bases from J; junction bases left unmatched: 6. The CDR3 loop is CASKWGDRGNQPQHF. In DNA, the CDR3 is TGTGCCAGCAAATGGGGGGACAGGGGCAATCAGCCCCAGCATTTT.

The chain uses TRBV27 and TRBJ2-1; a weak D match, TRBD1 (5 bases). The CDR3 is 11 amino acids. Germline V gene data show CDR1 as MNHEY and CDR2 as SMNVEV (reference sequence). Between the trimmed V and J ends, which lost 6 bases and 9 bases, there was a span of 9 bases. DNA for the CDR3: TGTGCCAGCAGGCAGGGTGGTGAGCAGTTCTTC. The encoded protein is CASRQGGEQFF.

The J gene is TRBJ2-3, the V gene TRBV4-2; tentative D call: TRBD2 (6 bases). Trimming stripped 3 bases from V and 1 base from J, with 11 bases between. The CDR3 extends over 15 amino acids. Germline-derived CDR1 and CDR2 are LGHNA and YNFKEQ. CDR3 sequence: CASSQGSGGTDTQYF. The CDR3 nucleotides read TGTGCCAGCAGCCAGGGGTCGGGAGGCACAGATACGCAGTATTTT.

Remarks on this clone: Other DNA sequences in the sample encode the same CDR3. The rearrangement joins TRBV9 to TRBJ2-7; 11 bases are a match to TRBD1. CDR1 is SGDLS, CDR2 YYNGEE, per germline. The trim removed 2 bases at V and 3 bases at J, leaving 1 base unmatched. This CDR3 comprises 14 residues. CDR3 bases: TGTGCCAGCAGCGTGGGACAGGGGGGCTACGAGCAGTACTTC. Its protein product is CASSVGQGGYEQYF. The full variable domain, with the rest looked up from reference TRBV9 and TRBJ2-7, is DSGVTQTPKHLITATGQRVTLRCSPRSGDLSVYWYQQSLDQGLQFLIQYYNGEERAKGNILERFSAQQFPDLHSELNLSSLELGDSALYFCASSVGQGGYEQYFGPGTRLTVT.

The J gene is TRBJ2-7, the V gene TRBV7-3, with 8 bases identical to TRBD2. The V segment lost 3 bases and the J segment 4 bases; nucleotides outside the gene matches: 8. This CDR3 has 15 residues. The germline V gene encodes CDR1 SGHTA and CDR2 FQGTGA. The CDR3 is CASSFASGGPYEQYF. CDR3 DNA sequence: TGTGCCAGCAGCTTTGCCTCGGGGGGGCCATACGAGCAGTACTTC.

The rearrangement uses TRBV28 and TRBJ2-3; 8 nucleotides match TRBD2. This CDR3 comprises 19 residues. From germline, CDR1 is MDHEN and CDR2 SYDVKM. The J segment lost 0 bases and the V segment lost 8 bases, leaving 19 bases of the junction unmatched. The DNA of the CDR3 is TGTGCCAGCGACTTCCTAGGGCGGGGGCGGGAGGAAAGCACAGATACGCAGTATTTT. It specifies CASDFLGRGREESTDTQYF. Full variable domain (rest looked up from reference TRBV28 and TRBJ2-3): DVKVTQSSRYLVKRTGEKVFLECVQDMDHENMFWYRQDPGLGLRLIYFSYDVKMKEKGDIPEGYSVSREKKERFSLILESASTNQTSMYLCASDFLGRGREESTDTQYFGPGTRLTVL.

DNA of the CDR3: TGCGCCAGCAGCTTGTCCAGCGGGAGTCAAGATACGCAGTATTTT. Amino acids: CASSLSSGSQDTQYF. The chain carries TRBV5-1 and TRBJ2-3; 8 bases map to TRBD2. The CDR3 totals 15 residues. Looked up from germline, CDR1 is SGHRS and CDR2 is YFSETQ. The J segment lost 5 bases and the V segment lost 1 base, leaving 6 bases of the junction unmatched. The variable domain in full, completed from reference TRBV5-1 and TRBJ2-3, reads KAGVTQTPRYLIKTRGQQVTLSCSPISGHRSVSWYQQTPGQGLQFLFEYFSETQRNKGNFPGRFSGRQFSNSRSEMNVSTLELGDSALYLCASSLSSGSQDTQYFGPGTRLTVL.

The table lists this clone with a few counts. This chain's CDR3 is CASSLGQGIFTEAFF. The CDR3 nucleotides are TGTGCCAGCAGCTTAGGACAGGGAATCTTCACTGAAGCTTTCTTT. This chain links TRBV7-3 with TRBJ1-1; 8 positions match TRBD1. This CDR3 is built from 15 residues. The germline CDR1 and CDR2 sequences are SGHTA and FQGTGA. Trimming took 2 bases from V and 4 from J; bases not matched to a gene: 6.

The chain links TRBV7-7 to TRBJ2-1; D may be TRBD2 (5 bases). The germline V gene has CDR1 SSHAT and CDR2 FNYEAQ (reference sequence). V lost 4 bases to trimming and J lost 2 bases, with 6 bases between them. The CDR3 length is 13 residues. The CDR3 protein is CASSSGTYNEQFF. CDR3 nucleotide sequence: TGTGCCAGCAGCTCCGGGACCTACAATGAGCAGTTCTTC. The variable domain in full, completed from reference TRBV7-7 and TRBJ2-1, reads GAGVSQSPRYKVTKRGQDVTLRCDPISSHATLYWYQQALGQGPEFLTYFNYEAQPDKSGLPSDRFSAERPEGSISTLTIQRTEQRDSAMYRCASSSGTYNEQFFGPGTRLTVL.

The chain combines TRBV28 with TRBJ2-1, with 9 nucleotides matching TRBD2. V lost 4 bases to trimming and J lost 7 bases; unmatched junction nucleotides: 11. The CDR3 sequence is 16 residues long. CDR1 MDHEN and CDR2 SYDVKM come from the germline V gene. CDR3 sequence reads: CASSWPPAGGWNEQFF. The CDR3 coding sequence is TGTGCCAGCAGTTGGCCCCCAGCGGGGGGTTGGAATGAGCAGTTCTTC.